Below are 17 T cell receptor beta chains sequenced from a single sample in a study of blood T cells in healthy people across ages. The authors ran a second PCR of 7 to 11 cycles using a sample-barcoded 5' primer and a J-beta primer mix. TCRdb itself ran the 5' RACE reads through MiXCR, one entry per CDR3 protein. The table records some 1.5 million distinct CDR3 sequences, roughly 27% of them present only once. The sequencing sample was made of blood. These receptors were taken from a woman in her twenties or thirties in good health.

This clonotype occurred many times. This chain uses TRBV6-6 with TRBJ2-1; D is undetermined. The CDR3 is 12 amino acids. V lost 5 bases to trimming and J lost 7 bases, with 9 bases between them. Germline V lookup: CDR1 MNHNY, CDR2 SVGAGI (reference sequence). The CDR3: CASSTRSNEQFF. CDR3 sequence (DNA): TGTGCCAGCAGTACCCGCAGTAATGAGCAGTTCTTC.

The J gene is TRBJ1-1, the V gene TRBV11-2, with a weak D call TRBD1 (5 bases). CDR3 length: 14 amino acids. Trimming removed 1 base at V and 3 bases at J, with 9 bases between. Germline V gene lookup returns CDR1 SGHAT and CDR2 FQNNGV. Here the CDR3 reads CASSLAGWDTEAFF. The DNA of the CDR3 is TGTGCCAGCAGCTTAGCAGGGTGGGACACTGAAGCTTTCTTT. Together with reference TRBV11-2 and TRBJ1-1, the CDR3 gives the full variable domain: EAGVAQSPRYKIIEKRQSVAFWCNPISGHATLYWYQQILGQGPKLLIQFQNNGVVDDSQLPKDRFSAERLKGVDSTLKIQPAKLEDSAVYLCASSLAGWDTEAFFGQGTRLTVV.

The genes are TRBV9 and TRBJ2-1, with D unclear. Trimming pared 2 bases from V and 0 bases from J, leaving 9 bases between. The CDR3 has 15 residues. In germline, CDR1 is SGDLS, CDR2 YYNGEE. CDR3 protein: CASSVAYSSYNEQFF. CDR3 coding DNA: TGTGCCAGCAGCGTGGCGTATAGCTCCTACAATGAGCAGTTCTTC.

This clonotype was seen repeatedly, ten times or more. V and J are TRBV20-1 and TRBJ2-1; D is unresolved. The CDR3 has 14 amino acids. Looked up from germline, CDR1 is DFQATT and CDR2 is SNEGSKA (reference sequence). The V end was cut by 6 bases, the J end by 0 bases, with 12 bases between. The DNA of the CDR3 is TGCAGTGCCGGGCCGAGGACCTCCTACAATGAGCAGTTCTTC. It translates to CSAGPRTSYNEQFF.

At least ten counts were recorded for this clonotype. The V call is TRBV7-2, the J call TRBJ2-7; D possibly matches TRBD1 or TRBD2 (5 bases each). This CDR3 is built from 13 residues. The ends were cut back, 1 base at V and 5 bases at J, with 9 bases in the middle. The germline gives CDR1 SGHTA, CDR2 FQGNSA. Here the CDR3 reads CASSLGGYDEQYF. The CDR3 DNA follows: TGTGCCAGCAGCTTAGGGGGGTACGACGAGCAGTACTTC.

This clonotype appeared a few times. V is TRBV10-3 and J is TRBJ1-2, with 8 bases matching TRBD1. V was pared by 2 bases and J by 2 bases, with 1 base of the junction left unmatched. Germline V gene data show CDR1 as ENHRY and CDR2 as SYGVKD. CDR3 length: 14 amino acids. The CDR3 nucleotides read TGTGCCATCAGTGAGGGACAGGGAAACTATGGCTACACCTTC. Translating it yields CAISEGQGNYGYTF.

At least ten counts were recorded for this clonotype. The V and J genes are TRBV7-9 and TRBJ2-7; 11 bases fit TRBD2. The CDR3 loop spans 16 amino acids. Germline V gene data show CDR1 as SEHNR and CDR2 as FQNEAQ (reference sequence). Germline trimming cut 5 bases from V and 1 base from J; bases unmatched to any gene: 7. The CDR3 region has the DNA TGTGCCAGCAGCCCCACTAGCGGGAGAATGTCCTACGAGCAGTACTTC. Encoded protein: CASSPTSGRMSYEQYF. The full variable domain, rest sourced from reference TRBV7-9 and TRBJ2-7, is DTGVSQNPRHKITKRGQNVTFRCDPISEHNRLYWYRQTLGQGPEFLTYFQNEAQLEKSRLLSDRFSAERPKGSFSTLEIQRTEQGDSAMYLCASSPTSGRMSYEQYFGPGTRLTVT.

The V gene is TRBV7-9, the J gene TRBJ2-3; the match to TRBD1 covers 7 bases. After removal of 1 base from V and 5 bases from J, the junction contained 9 bases not matched to a gene. CDR3 length: 16 residues. CDR1 is SEHNR, CDR2 FQNEAQ, per germline (reference sequence). CDR3 coding DNA: TGTGCCAGCAGCTTAGAAGGGGGCGTGGGAAAAGATACGCAGTATTTT. This translates into CASSLEGGVGKDTQYF.

This clonotype appeared a few times. The J gene is TRBJ2-1, the V gene TRBV27; D is ambiguous. V lost 0 bases and J 7 bases, leaving 13 bases between the germline ends. The CDR3 is 15 residues long. Germline V gene sequence: CDR1 MNHEY, CDR2 SMNVEV (reference sequence). DNA for the CDR3: TGTGCCAGCAGTTTATCCGGGCCCCGGTTGAATGAGCAGTTCTTC. Translation: CASSLSGPRLNEQFF.

This clonotype was observed many times. The CDR3 spells CASSSYRGTNYGYTF. CDR3 bases: TGTGCCAGCAGTTCGTACAGGGGGACTAACTATGGCTACACCTTC. The V and J genes are TRBV12-3 or TRBV12-4 and TRBJ1-2; TRBD1 aligns across 8 bases. Trimming took 4 bases from V and 0 from J; bases not matched to a gene: 4. The CDR3 runs to 15 residues.

This clonotype has a handful of counts. CDR3 region: CSVGTGGGTDTQYF. The CDR3 DNA follows: TGCAGCGTCGGGACAGGGGGAGGCACAGATACGCAGTATTTT. V and J are TRBV29-1 and TRBJ2-3; 11 positions agree with TRBD1. The CDR3 sequence is 14 residues long. Germline trimming cut 6 bases from V and 1 base from J; bases unmatched to any gene: 3. Germline CDR1 reads SQVTM; CDR2 reads ANQGSEA.

The table lists this clonotype with many counts. This sequence joins TRBV6-6 and TRBJ1-5, with 7 nucleotides matching TRBD1. Germline V gene data show CDR1 as MNHNY and CDR2 as SVGAGI (reference sequence). The CDR3 runs 15 residues. J was trimmed by 3 bases and V by 5 bases; bases with no gene match: 7. The CDR3 sequence: CASSPEGQPNQPQHF. As DNA, the CDR3 is TGTGCCAGCAGTCCTGAGGGACAGCCCAATCAGCCCCAGCATTTT.

This clonotype was detected a few times. The chain joins TRBV9 to TRBJ2-7, with no clear D. V lost 0 bases and J lost 6, with 13 bases in between. The germline gives CDR1 SGDLS, CDR2 YYNGEE. The CDR3 is 14 amino acids. The CDR3 sequence is CASSVEPASGEQYF. CDR3 coding DNA: TGTGCCAGCAGCGTAGAGCCCGCTAGTGGCGAGCAGTACTTC.

This clonotype has just a few counts. The DNA of the CDR3 is TGTGCCAGCAGCTTAGCTAGTTTGGGACAGGGGGCTGCTGGCTACACCTTC. It is translated as CASSLASLGQGAAGYTF. The chain carries TRBV7-6 and TRBJ1-2; 12 bases map to TRBD1. CDR1 is SGHVS and CDR2 is FNYEAQ in the germline V gene. This CDR3 is built from 17 residues. Trimming took 0 bases from V and 7 from J; bases not matched to a gene: 9.

V gene TRBV6-5 combines with J gene TRBJ2-5, with D hard to call. Germline assignment: CDR1 MNHEY and CDR2 SVGAGI. Trimming took 2 bases from V and 2 from J, leaving 15 bases between them. The CDR3 is 16 amino acids. The CDR3 nucleotides are TGTGCCAGCAGTTACGGCAGGTGGAAACAACAAGAGACCCAGTACTTC. Its protein product is CASSYGRWKQQETQYF.

This clonotype has a handful of counts. The chain carries TRBV13 and TRBJ2-1; the D is unclear. This CDR3 is 17 amino acids long. The germline gives CDR1 PRHDT, CDR2 FYEKMQ (reference sequence). The germline V and J ends were trimmed by 2 bases and 5 bases, with 19 bases remaining between them. CDR3 region: CASSLLSGGVADNEQFF. In nucleotides, the CDR3 is TGTGCCAGCAGCTTACTTTCCGGTGGAGTGGCGGACAATGAGCAGTTCTTC.

The chain employs TRBV5-1 and TRBJ2-5, with TRBD2 as a possible D gene (6 bases). Germline V lookup: CDR1 SGHRS, CDR2 YFSETQ. This CDR3 region has 17 residues. V lost 4 bases and J 5 bases, leaving 24 bases between the germline ends. The CDR3 spells CASSLDGRGTHVETQYF. The CDR3 DNA follows: TGCGCCAGCAGCCTTGACGGTCGGGGGACCCACGTCGAGACCCAGTACTTC.